The following is a T cell receptor beta chain sequence with its context. This entry is derived from a study of blood T cell repertoires in COVID-19. The CDR3 sequence is 13 residues long. In germline, CDR1 is LNHDA, CDR2 SQIVND (reference sequence). V lost 3 bases, J lost 6 bases, and 9 bases lay in between. Generated by immunoSEQ multiplex PCR, the TCRdb table keeps only in-frame clones and is missing some. The sample consists of fewer than 200,000 clones, under 90% of them appearing once. This receptor was taken from a woman older than 75 with acute or convalescent COVID-19. The sequencing input was peripheral blood. The chain uses TRBV19 and TRBJ1-5; D remains unclear. As DNA, the CDR3 is TGTGCCAGTAGTATCTCGGGAAGTCAGCCCCAGCATTTT. It encodes CASSISGSQPQHF.